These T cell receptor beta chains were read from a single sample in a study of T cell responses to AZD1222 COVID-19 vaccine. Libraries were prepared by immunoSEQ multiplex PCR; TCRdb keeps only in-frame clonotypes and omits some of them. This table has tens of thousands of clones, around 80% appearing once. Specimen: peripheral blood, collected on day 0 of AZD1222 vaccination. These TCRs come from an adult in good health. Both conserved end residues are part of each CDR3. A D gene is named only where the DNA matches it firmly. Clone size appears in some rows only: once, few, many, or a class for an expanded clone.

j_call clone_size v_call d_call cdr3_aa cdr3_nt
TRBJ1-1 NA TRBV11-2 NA CASSPDYSNTEAFF TGTGCCAGCAGCCCTGATTATTCGAACACTGAAGCTTTCTTT
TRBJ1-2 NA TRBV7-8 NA CASSSHQQGSVFNYGYTF TGTGCCAGCAGCTCCCACCAACAGGGATCCGTATTTAACTATGGCTACACCTTC
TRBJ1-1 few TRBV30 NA CAWSGRRAFF TGTGCCTGGAGTGGTAGAAGAGCTTTCTTT
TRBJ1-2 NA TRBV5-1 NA CASSPVLGPPQGGYTF TGCGCCAGCAGCCCGGTCTTGGGCCCGCCTCAGGGTGGCTACACCTTC
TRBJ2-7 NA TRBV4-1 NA CASSQGSAYEQYF TGCGCCAGCAGCCAGGGATCGGCGTACGAGCAGTACTTC
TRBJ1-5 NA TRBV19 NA CASSLQGGNQPQHF TGTGCCAGTAGTCTCCAGGGTGGCAATCAGCCCCAGCATTTT
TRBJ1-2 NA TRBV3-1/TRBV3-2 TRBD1 CASSPQQGWGYTF TGTGCCAGCAGCCCCCAACAGGGGTGGGGCTACACCTTC
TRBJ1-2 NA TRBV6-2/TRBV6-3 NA CASSSGKRGYTF TGTGCCAGCAGTTCTGGGAAGCGGGGCTACACCTTC
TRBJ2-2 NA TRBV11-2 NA CASSLEWSSRTGELFF TGTGCCAGCAGCTTAGAGTGGTCTAGTAGAACCGGGGAGCTGTTTTTT
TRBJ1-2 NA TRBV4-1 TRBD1 CASSQPRQGANYGYTF TGCGCCAGCAGCCAACCAAGACAGGGGGCAAACTATGGCTACACCTTC
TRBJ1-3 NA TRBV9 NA CASSVGDGGNTIYF TGTGCCAGCAGCGTAGGAGACGGCGGAAACACCATATATTTT
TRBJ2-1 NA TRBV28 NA CASREEGQFF TGTGCCAGCAGAGAAGAGGGGCAGTTCTTC
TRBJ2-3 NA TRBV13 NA CASSPPSTDTQYF TGTGCCAGCAGCCCCCCGAGCACAGATACGCAGTATTTT
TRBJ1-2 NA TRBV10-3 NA CAISEVGAIGYGYTF TGTGCCATCAGTGAGGTGGGGGCGATTGGCTATGGCTACACCTTC
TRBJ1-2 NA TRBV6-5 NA CASTLGTYGYTF TGTGCCAGCACCTTAGGGACCTATGGCTACACCTTC
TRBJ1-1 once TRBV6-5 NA CASSFTNTEAFF TGTGCCAGCAGTTTCACTAACACTGAAGCTTTCTTT
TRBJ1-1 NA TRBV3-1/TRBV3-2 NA CASRLGANTEAFF TGTGCCAGTAGGTTAGGGGCCAACACTGAAGCTTTCTTT